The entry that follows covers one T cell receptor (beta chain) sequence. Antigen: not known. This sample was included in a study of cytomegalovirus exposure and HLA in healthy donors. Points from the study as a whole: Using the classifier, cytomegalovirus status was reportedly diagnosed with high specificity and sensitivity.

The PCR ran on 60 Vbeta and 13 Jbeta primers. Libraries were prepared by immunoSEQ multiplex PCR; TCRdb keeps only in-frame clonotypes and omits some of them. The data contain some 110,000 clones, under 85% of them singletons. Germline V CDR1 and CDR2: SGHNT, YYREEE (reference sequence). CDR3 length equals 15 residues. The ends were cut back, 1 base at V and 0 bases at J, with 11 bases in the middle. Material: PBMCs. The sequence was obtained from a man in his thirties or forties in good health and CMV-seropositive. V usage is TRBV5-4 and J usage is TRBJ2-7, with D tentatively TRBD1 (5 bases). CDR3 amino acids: CASSLQQGFSYEQYF. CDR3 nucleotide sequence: TGTGCCAGCAGCTTGCAGCAGGGCTTCTCCTACGAGCAGTACTTC.